The 27 T cell receptor beta chains presented below share a single source sample, sequenced in a study of blood T cell repertoires in COVID-19. Some clones are missing from TCRdb's copy, which holds only in-frame ones; the method was immunoSEQ multiplex PCR. The profile shows some 400,000 clones, about 89% of them singletons. Input material: peripheral blood. These receptors all stem from a woman aged 60-75 years with COVID-19, enrolled during active disease.

CDR3 nucleotide sequence: TGTGCCAGCAGCTTAGCGCGGGCGACAGATACGCAGTATTTT. This sequence encodes CASSLARATDTQYF. V is TRBV7-2 and J is TRBJ2-3; TRBD2 is a possible D gene (5 bases). The length of the CDR3 is 14 residues. Trimming removed 0 bases at V and 3 bases at J, with 7 bases between. CDR1 is SGHTA, CDR2 FQGNSA, per germline.

The V call is TRBV7-3, the J call TRBJ2-1; the match to TRBD2 covers 13 bases. The germline V gene has CDR1 SGHTA and CDR2 FQGTGA. V trimming: 5 bases; J trimming: 9 bases; junction bases outside the gene matches: 13. This CDR3 has 17 residues. The CDR3 DNA reads as TGTGCCAGCAGCCCACAACCGACTAGCGGGGGGCGGGGTGAGCAGTTCTTC. Residues: CASSPQPTSGGRGEQFF. Based on the CDR3 plus reference TRBV7-3 and TRBJ2-1, the full variable domain is GAGVSQTPSNKVTEKGKYVELRCDPISGHTALYWYRQSLGQGPEFLIYFQGTGAADDSGLPNDRFFAVRPEGSVSTLKIQRTERGDSAVYLCASSPQPTSGGRGEQFFGPGTRLTVL.

The chain is built from TRBV11-3 and TRBJ2-5; D is possibly TRBD1 (5 bases). The germline V gene has CDR1 SGHNT and CDR2 YENEEA. The CDR3 loop spans 15 amino acids. Trimming took 1 base from V and 0 from J, leaving 9 bases between them. The CDR3 sequence is CASSLGDSYQETQYF. In nucleotides, the CDR3 is TGTGCCAGCAGCTTAGGCGACAGCTACCAAGAGACCCAGTACTTC.

V and J are TRBV7-3 and TRBJ1-1; D remains unclear. CDR3 size: 17 residues. With 5 bases removed from V and 3 bases from J, the gap between germline ends came to 22 bases. CDR1 is SGHTA and CDR2 is FQGTGA in the germline V gene. The DNA of the CDR3 is TGTGCCAGCAGCCCCCCCCTGGGCAGAGTGAGAGACACTGAAGCTTTCTTT. This gives the protein CASSPPLGRVRDTEAFF.

This clone was counted once. The chain combines TRBV5-4 with TRBJ1-2; the D is unclear. The germline V and J ends were trimmed by 0 bases and 8 bases, with 17 bases remaining between them. This CDR3 has 15 amino acids. Germline CDR1 and CDR2: SGHNT and YYREEE (reference sequence). The CDR3 protein is CASSLVGSTWMGYTF. The DNA of the CDR3 is TGTGCCAGCAGCTTGGTCGGGTCAACATGGATGGGCTACACCTTC. Full variable domain (outside the CDR3, taken from reference TRBV5-4 and TRBJ1-2): ETGVTQSPTHLIKTRGQQVTLRCSSQSGHNTVSWYQQALGQGPQFIFQYYREEENGRGNFPPRFSGLQFPNYSSELNVNALELDDSALYLCASSLVGSTWMGYTFGSGTRLTVV.

The chain recombines TRBV5-1 with TRBJ1-6, with D hard to call. Germline V gene lookup returns CDR1 SGHRS and CDR2 YFSETQ. Trimming removed 2 bases at V and 5 bases at J, with 8 bases between. The CDR3 sequence is 14 residues long. CDR3 in amino acids: CASSFEPHNSPLHF. CDR3 sequence (DNA): TGCGCCAGCAGCTTCGAGCCCCATAATTCACCCCTCCACTTT.

This chain joins TRBV5-4 and TRBJ2-4; 9 nucleotides match TRBD1. The CDR3 runs 15 residues. With V trimmed by 4 bases and J by 7 bases, 9 bases remained unmatched. Germline V gene data show CDR1 as SGHNT and CDR2 as YYREEE (reference sequence). For the CDR3, the DNA is TGTGCCAGCAGCGCCCGGACAGGGGAGAGGAACATTCAGTACTTC. Amino acid sequence: CASSARTGERNIQYF. Filled out from reference TRBV5-4 and TRBJ2-4, the complete variable domain reads ETGVTQSPTHLIKTRGQQVTLRCSSQSGHNTVSWYQQALGQGPQFIFQYYREEENGRGNFPPRFSGLQFPNYSSELNVNALELDDSALYLCASSARTGERNIQYFGAGTRLSVL.

V usage is TRBV7-6 and J usage is TRBJ2-7; TRBD1 agrees at 10 bases. Germline V gene sequence: CDR1 SGHVS, CDR2 FNYEAQ. The CDR3 sequence is 14 residues long. V lost 5 bases to trimming and J lost 4 bases; unmatched junction nucleotides: 5. CDR3 protein: CASSRDRGGYEQYF. DNA for the CDR3: TGTGCCAGCAGCAGGGACAGGGGAGGATACGAGCAGTACTTC.

The rearrangement uses TRBV12-5 and TRBJ1-1, with no clear D. V lost 6 bases to trimming and J lost 4 bases, with 12 bases between them. Germline V CDR1 and CDR2: LGHNT, FRNRAP. The CDR3 extends over 13 amino acids. Here the CDR3 reads CASGSGPGTEAFF. The CDR3 DNA sequence: TGTGCTAGTGGAAGCGGACCTGGCACTGAAGCTTTCTTT.

The chain joins TRBV6-6 to TRBJ2-5; D unresolved. Trimming took off 6 bases at V and 2 bases at J, with 19 bases between the two ends. This CDR3 contains 16 residues. Germline V gene data show CDR1 as MNHNY and CDR2 as SVGAGI (reference sequence). The CDR3 DNA reads as TGTGCCAGCAGGGGTCAGGCTGCTACAACTCAAGAGACCCAGTACTTC. Protein: CASRGQAATTQETQYF.

The chain recombines TRBV10-3 with TRBJ1-6; D is unresolved. The CDR3 is 13 residues long. V was pared by 3 bases and J by 8 bases, with 8 bases between. Germline CDR1 is ENHRY and CDR2 is SYGVKD. This CDR3 is CAISDGVDSPLHF. The CDR3 DNA reads TGTGCCATCAGTGACGGGGTGGATTCACCCCTCCACTTT.

The chain couples TRBV5-1 to TRBJ2-7; 9 nucleotides line up with TRBD1. Losses at the gene ends were 4 bases for V and 6 bases for J; bases not matched to a gene: 8. In germline, CDR1 is SGHRS, CDR2 YFSETQ. The CDR3 totals 14 residues. CDR3 bases: TGCGCCAGCAGCCGCGGACAGGGGAGAGGCGAGCAGTACTTC. As protein: CASSRGQGRGEQYF.

This sequence joins TRBV14 and TRBJ2-2, with a weak D call TRBD2 (5 bases). From germline, CDR1 is SGHDN and CDR2 FVKESK. The CDR3 loop spans 16 amino acids. With 1 base removed from V and 4 bases from J, the gap between germline ends came to 13 bases. CDR3 sequence reads: CASSQVPSSVTGELFF. The CDR3 nucleotides are TGTGCCAGCAGCCAAGTTCCTAGCTCCGTCACCGGGGAGCTGTTTTTT.

On this clone: Sequence at one end of the junction differs from germline and may be a read error. CDR3 loop: CASTYGGAPETQYF. The CDR3 DNA follows: TGTGCCAGCACTTACGGGGGGGCCCCCGAGACCCAGTACTTC. The chain links TRBV6-2 or TRBV6-3 to TRBJ2-5; TRBD2 matches 8 bases. Germline V gene data show CDR1 as MNHEY and CDR2 as SVGEGT. The CDR3 is 14 residues long.

The genes are TRBV5-1 and TRBJ2-7, with D unclear. Trimming removed 4 bases from V and 1 base from J, with 15 bases in between. The CDR3 runs 15 residues. Germline values: CDR1 SGHRS, CDR2 YFSETQ. CDR3 sequence (DNA): TGCGCCAGCAGCATGGGATCAACAGTTTCCTACGAGCAGTACTTC. Translation gives CASSMGSTVSYEQYF.

V and J are TRBV2 and TRBJ2-5; 7 nucleotides line up with TRBD2. The J segment lost 2 bases and the V segment lost 5 bases, leaving 5 bases of the junction unmatched. The CDR3 covers 14 residues. Looked up from germline, CDR1 is SNHLY and CDR2 is FYNNEI. DNA of the CDR3: TGTGCCAGCAGTTTCCTAGCGGTTCAAGAGACCCAGTACTTC. As protein: CASSFLAVQETQYF.

The chain has TRBV11-2 and TRBJ1-2; 10 bases match TRBD1. The junction had 7 bases not matched to a gene; V was cut back by 0 bases and J by 3 bases. The CDR3 loop spans 17 amino acids. Germline V CDR1 and CDR2: SGHAT, FQNNGV. Here the CDR3 DNA reads TGTGCCAGCAGCTTAGAACCCGGACAGGGGGAGGACTATGGCTACACCTTC. Residues: CASSLEPGQGEDYGYTF.

This chain uses TRBV7-9 with TRBJ1-1; weak D call: TRBD1 (6 bases). The CDR3 covers 15 residues. In germline, CDR1 is SEHNR, CDR2 FQNEAQ (reference sequence). V was trimmed by 3 bases and J by 2 bases, leaving 13 bases between them. The CDR3 reads CASSFRQAGNTEAFF. CDR3 bases: TGTGCCAGCAGCTTCCGACAGGCGGGCAACACTGAAGCTTTCTTT.

The chain is built from TRBV28 and TRBJ2-3; tentatively, D is TRBD2 (7 bases). Germline V lookup: CDR1 MDHEN, CDR2 SYDVKM. V dropped 2 bases and J dropped 5 bases, with 11 bases sitting between them. The CDR3 is 14 residues long. The CDR3 DNA reads as TGTGCCAGCAGTTTAGGGGGGGCCAAAGATACGCAGTATTTT. It codes for CASSLGGAKDTQYF.

The chain joins TRBV7-3 to TRBJ1-1, with 9 bases matching TRBD1. Germline lookup yields CDR1 SGHTA and CDR2 FQGTGA. The CDR3 has 15 amino acids. With V trimmed by 5 bases and J by 0 bases, 4 bases remained unmatched. Here the CDR3 DNA reads TGTGCCAGCAGCCCAGGGACAGGGTTGAACACTGAAGCTTTCTTT. This translates into CASSPGTGLNTEAFF.

The gene calls are TRBV12-5 and TRBJ1-1, with D unclear. This CDR3 has 14 residues. Germline values: CDR1 LGHNT, CDR2 FRNRAP. Trimming cost V 1 base and J 2 bases, with 8 bases left between them. The CDR3 nucleotides read TGTGCTAGTGGTTTGGGAGGACTCAACACTGAAGCTTTCTTT. As protein: CASGLGGLNTEAFF.

The J gene is TRBJ1-1, the V gene TRBV18; 10 bases agree with TRBD1. The germline V gene encodes CDR1 KGHSH and CDR2 LQKENI. V was clipped by 0 bases and J by 1 base; unmatched bases: 8. This CDR3 has 18 residues. CDR3 loop: CASSPPRSGTGENTEAFF. The CDR3 DNA is TGTGCCAGCTCACCACCGAGGTCTGGGACAGGGGAGAACACTGAAGCTTTCTTT.

This clone was seen a few times. The chain combines TRBV28 with TRBJ1-2, with D tentatively TRBD1 (5 bases). The CDR3 has 13 amino acids. In germline, CDR1 is MDHEN, CDR2 SYDVKM. V was cut by 11 bases and J by 6 bases, with 19 bases left in between. CDR3 sequence: CALRRGADNGYTF. The CDR3, as DNA: TGTGCCCTAAGGAGGGGCGCTGATAATGGCTACACCTTC.

The chain couples TRBV5-4 to TRBJ2-7; D possibly corresponds to TRBD1 (5 bases). V was trimmed by 4 bases and J by 7 bases, leaving 24 bases between them. The CDR3 extends over 16 amino acids. In germline, CDR1 is SGHNT, CDR2 YYREEE (reference sequence). For the CDR3, the DNA is TGTGCCAGCAGCGTCACAGGATTCTACTCCCCTAGGGAGCAGTACTTC. It yields the protein CASSVTGFYSPREQYF.

The chain employs TRBV19 and TRBJ1-1; no definite D call. The CDR3 runs to 14 residues. Germline V gene lookup returns CDR1 LNHDA and CDR2 SQIVND (reference sequence). V lost 6 bases, J lost 4 bases, and 15 bases lay in between. CDR3 sequence reads: CASSLGAKATEAFF. Written as DNA, the CDR3 is TGTGCCAGTAGCCTGGGAGCAAAGGCCACTGAAGCTTTCTTT.

V and J are TRBV29-1 and TRBJ1-3; the D gene is possibly TRBD1 (6 bases). Germline V gene lookup returns CDR1 SQVTM and CDR2 ANQGSEA. The CDR3 has 13 residues. Deletions cut 4 bases from V and 2 bases from J, with 9 bases between. The CDR3, as DNA: TGCAGCGTTGCGAGGGGGACTGGAAACACCATATATTTT. Residues: CSVARGTGNTIYF.

This clone was observed a few times. The genes are TRBV30 and TRBJ1-2, with D hard to call. Germline values: CDR1 GTSNPN, CDR2 SVGIG (reference sequence). CDR3 size: 12 residues. V was shortened by 3 bases and J by 4 bases, with 9 bases between the two germline ends. CDR3 nucleotides: TGTGCCTGGAGCTCCTCCCTCTATGGCTACACCTTC. This codes for CAWSSSLYGYTF.